The clone carrying this T cell receptor beta chain was counted only a few times. Its antigen is still unknown. Expressed TCRB transcripts were sequenced, since all the RNA that had been isolated was reverse transcribed. The protocol was immunoSEQ multiplex PCR, while the TCRdb copy is restricted to in-frame clones and leaves out a portion. The table lists some 360,000 clones, around 10% of them singletons, with 0.45% to 0.65% in the top ten. Donors underwent one heparinised blood draw, around 100 mL on average. Via the markers CD45RO/CCR7/CD25/CD127/CD95/CD27, stem cell-like memory, regulatory, central memory and naive CD4+ cells were sorted. The data were taken from a study of beta chain features in type 1 diabetes. Study-wide findings and caveats: For patients and controls alike, PCR might favor shorter templates to the same degree. Resolution of whether HLA type affects TCRB rearrangement was not achieved here. Moderate yet significant TCRB CDR3 shortening was seen in Type 1 diabetes patients in all four CD4+ subsets.

Trimming cost V 1 base and J 12 bases; bases outside gene matches: 11. The germline CDR1 and CDR2 sequences are SEHNR and FQNEAQ (reference sequence). The CDR3 has 14 residues. Source material: central memory CD4+ T cells from blood. This sequence was found in a young man with type 1 diabetes. This chain connects TRBV7-9 to TRBJ1-1, with 7 nucleotides matching TRBD1. The CDR3 spells CASSLGSQGWWTFF. The CDR3 DNA follows: TGTGCCAGCAGCTTAGGGTCACAGGGGTGGTGGACTTTCTTT.